These 26 T cell receptor beta chains were sequenced from one sample in a study of T-cell memory formation after mild COVID-19. TCRdb re-called the 5' RACE reads with MiXCR, one entry per CDR3 protein. This sample has over 300,000 distinct CDR3 sequences, with 20% to 25% found just once. Sequenced input: PBMCs or a T cell subset sorted from them (not recorded which). Receptor source: a man between 18 and 35 years old who had mild COVID-19 (a few samples of this study predate the infection). Cell type and time point are not known.

V gene TRBV18 combines with J gene TRBJ2-7; TRBD2 is a possible D gene (6 bases). Trimming shortened V by 0 bases and J by 12 bases, and 15 bases separated the two germline ends. This CDR3 region has 13 residues. Germline CDR1 is KGHSH and CDR2 is LQKENI. CDR3 region: CASSPPGRTDRYF. DNA for the CDR3: TGTGCCAGCTCACCACCTGGGAGGACGGACCGGTACTTC.

This clonotype was detected only a few times. The V gene is TRBV6-5, the J gene TRBJ2-1; perhaps TRBD1 as D (8 bases). Per germline, CDR1 MNHEY and CDR2 SVGAGI. This CDR3 is built from 15 residues. V lost 2 bases to trimming and J lost 3 bases, with 11 bases between them. This CDR3 reads CASSYTGGVYNEQFF. DNA of the CDR3: TGTGCCAGCAGTTACACAGGGGGGGTCTACAATGAGCAGTTCTTC.

The chain is built from TRBV7-2 and TRBJ1-2, with a weak D call TRBD1 (5 bases). CDR3 size: 15 residues. V gave up 7 bases and J gave up 7 bases, with 22 bases separating them. Germline assignment: CDR1 SGHTA and CDR2 FQGNSA. The CDR3 sequence: CASTGGPRRVGGYTF. The CDR3 DNA follows: TGTGCCAGCACCGGAGGCCCGCGCAGGGTGGGTGGCTACACCTTC.

The chain uses TRBV6-5 and TRBJ2-2, with D perhaps matching TRBD1 (6 bases). This CDR3 has 13 amino acids. Trimming stripped 7 bases from V and 6 bases from J, with 12 bases between. Looked up from germline, CDR1 is MNHEY and CDR2 is SVGAGI. DNA for the CDR3: TGTGCCAGCACCACATGGGGGCCCGGGGAGCTGTTTTTT. This codes for CASTTWGPGELFF.

This clonotype came up a few times. The rearrangement links TRBV5-1 to TRBJ2-5; 10 nucleotides line up with TRBD1. V gave up 4 bases and J gave up 3 bases; unmatched junction bases: 3. Per germline, CDR1 SGHRS and CDR2 YFSETQ. CDR3 length: 14 amino acids. In DNA form, the CDR3 reads TGCGCCAGCAGCCATGGGACAGGGGAAGAGACCCAGTACTTC. Protein: CASSHGTGEETQYF.

This sequence joins TRBV12-3 or TRBV12-4 and TRBJ1-6, with TRBD1 matching 7 bases. The CDR3 spans 13 residues. V was clipped by 8 bases and J by 8 bases; unmatched bases: 6. The CDR3 sequence: CASRRGFDSPLHF. The CDR3 DNA sequence: TGTGCCAGCCGCAGGGGGTTCGATTCACCCCTCCACTTT.

V gene TRBV11-2 combines with J gene TRBJ2-3; 10 bases are a match to TRBD2. This CDR3 comprises 16 residues. Germline CDR1 and CDR2: SGHAT and FQNNGV. V trimming: 1 base; J trimming: 1 base; junction bases outside the gene matches: 2. CDR3 in amino acids: CASSLVTSGGTDTQYF. The DNA for the CDR3 is TGTGCCAGCAGCTTAGTCACTAGCGGGGGCACAGATACGCAGTATTTT.

This clonotype was seen only a few times. The chain carries TRBV28 and TRBJ2-7, with TRBD1 matching 11 bases. The trim removed 6 bases at V and 7 bases at J, leaving 5 bases unmatched. Germline CDR1 MDHEN, CDR2 SYDVKM. This CDR3 has 13 amino acids. CDR3 residues: CASRRTGGLEQYV. CDR3 DNA sequence: TGTGCCAGCAGGCGGACAGGGGGCCTTGAGCAGTACGTC.

At least ten counts were recorded for this clonotype. The chain uses TRBV5-1 and TRBJ2-3; a weak D match, TRBD2 (6 bases). The V gene's germline CDR1 is SGHRS and CDR2 YFSETQ. V was shortened by 2 bases and J by 4 bases, with 14 bases between the two germline ends. The CDR3 length is 15 residues. This CDR3 reads CASSFGTLKADTQYF. In DNA, the CDR3 is TGCGCCAGCAGCTTCGGGACTCTTAAGGCAGATACGCAGTATTTT.

This clonotype was counted many times. V usage is TRBV20-1 and J usage is TRBJ2-5; D is unclear. Trimming took off 5 bases at V and 2 bases at J, with 9 bases between the two ends. The CDR3 is 12 residues long. Germline V gives CDR1 DFQATT, CDR2 SNEGSKA (reference sequence). CDR3 sequence reads: CSAPTLQETQYF. CDR3 bases: TGCAGTGCTCCGACGTTGCAAGAGACCCAGTACTTC.

This sequence joins TRBV6-5 and TRBJ2-3, with D tentatively TRBD1 (5 bases). CDR3 length: 15 amino acids. The germline gives CDR1 MNHEY, CDR2 SVGAGI. Between the trimmed V and J ends, which lost 7 bases and 0 bases, there was a span of 14 bases. CDR3 nucleotide sequence: TGTGCCAGCACCATAACTGGGGCGAGCACAGATACGCAGTATTTT. As protein: CASTITGASTDTQYF.

This clonotype has just a few counts. The J gene is TRBJ2-3, the V gene TRBV13; 9 nucleotides line up with TRBD1. Germline CDR1 PRHDT, CDR2 FYEKMQ (reference sequence). This CDR3 is 15 amino acids long. With V trimmed by 3 bases and J by 5 bases, 6 bases remained unmatched. This CDR3 reads CASSLGTGGIDTQYF. CDR3 coding DNA: TGTGCCAGCAGCTTGGGAACAGGGGGCATAGATACGCAGTATTTT. Full variable domain (missing parts from reference TRBV13 and TRBJ2-3): AAGVIQSPRHLIKEKRETATLKCYPIPRHDTVYWYQQGPGQDPQFLISFYEKMQSDKGSIPDRFSAQQFSDYHSELNMSSLELGDSALYFCASSLGTGGIDTQYFGPGTRLTVL.

This clonotype was counted between two and nine times. V usage is TRBV19 and J usage is TRBJ1-2; TRBD1 is a possible D gene (6 bases). Germline-derived CDR1 and CDR2 are LNHDA and SQIVND (reference sequence). V gave up 5 bases and J gave up 8 bases, with 9 bases separating them. This CDR3 has 11 residues. In DNA, the CDR3 is TGTGCCAGTAGTTTACAGGGAGGCTACACCTTC. It translates to CASSLQGGYTF.

The V call is TRBV5-1, the J call TRBJ1-3; D gene uncertain. The CDR3 length is 15 residues. The V end lost 4 bases, the J end lost 0 bases, and 11 bases lay between the germline ends. The germline V gene encodes CDR1 SGHRS and CDR2 YFSETQ. CDR3 nucleotides: TGCGCCAGCAGCCGAGAACCCCACTCTGGAAACACCATATATTTT. This encodes CASSREPHSGNTIYF.

The chain uses TRBV4-2 and TRBJ2-3; D remains unclear. CDR3 length: 14 residues. Trimming took off 0 bases at V and 1 base at J, with 5 bases between the two ends. In germline, CDR1 is LGHNA, CDR2 YNFKEQ. The CDR3 reads CASSQELGTDTQYF. The CDR3 nucleotides read TGTGCCAGCAGCCAAGAACTCGGCACAGATACGCAGTATTTT.

The chain links TRBV5-6 to TRBJ2-1; D possibly corresponds to TRBD2 (5 bases). V was pared by 5 bases and J by 10 bases, with 10 bases between. The CDR3 loop spans 11 amino acids. Per germline, CDR1 SGHDT and CDR2 YYEEEE. The CDR3 region is CASRSSGEQFF. CDR3 nucleotide sequence: TGTGCCAGCAGATCCTCGGGAGAGCAGTTCTTC.

Many counts were recorded for this clonotype. This CDR3 is CASSSTTSPLHF. The CDR3, as DNA: TGTGCCAGCAGCTCTACTACTTCACCCCTCCACTTT. V is TRBV5-5 and J is TRBJ1-6; D gene uncertain. Trimming left V 3 bases short and J 9 bases short, with 7 bases between. Germline assignment: CDR1 SGHKS and CDR2 YYEKEE (reference sequence). The CDR3 covers 12 residues.

This clonotype was detected a few times. The chain is built from TRBV25-1 and TRBJ1-2, with D tentatively TRBD1 (5 bases). CDR1 MGHDK and CDR2 SYGVNS come from the germline V gene. This CDR3 region has 14 residues. Trimming cost V 1 base and J 2 bases, with 8 bases left between them. CDR3 loop: CASSEFGANYGYTF. The CDR3 DNA is TGTGCCAGCAGTGAATTCGGGGCCAACTATGGCTACACCTTC.

The V gene is TRBV12-3 or TRBV12-4, the J gene TRBJ2-5; D remains ambiguous. This CDR3 region has 14 residues. V was trimmed by 5 bases and J by 0 bases, leaving 10 bases between them. The CDR3 spells CASSADGYQETQYF. In nucleotides, the CDR3 is TGTGCCAGCAGTGCCGACGGATACCAAGAGACCCAGTACTTC.

The table lists this clonotype with a few counts. V usage is TRBV14 and J usage is TRBJ1-2; D possibly corresponds to TRBD1 (5 bases). Germline assignment: CDR1 SGHDN and CDR2 FVKESK. V lost 0 bases to trimming and J lost 1 base, with 9 bases between them. This CDR3 has 15 residues. CDR3 nucleotide sequence: TGTGCCAGCAGCCAAGAGATAGGGGTTAACTATGGCTACACCTTC. Translating gives CASSQEIGVNYGYTF.

J is TRBJ2-3 and V is TRBV20-1; D remains ambiguous. Deletions cut 4 bases from V and 4 bases from J, with 6 bases between. This CDR3 spans 11 amino acids. CDR1 and CDR2 (germline): DFQATT, SNEGSKA (reference sequence). Here the CDR3 DNA reads TGCAGTGCTACCTACCCAGATACGCAGTATTTT. This encodes CSATYPDTQYF.

The chain links TRBV5-5 to TRBJ2-7, with 9 bases identical to TRBD1. The CDR3 totals 13 residues. Germline V gene data show CDR1 as SGHKS and CDR2 as YYEKEE (reference sequence). The V segment lost 1 base and the J segment 6 bases; nucleotides outside the gene matches: 2. Here the CDR3 DNA reads TGTGCCAGCAGCTTGACAGGGGGCGGCGAGCAGTACGTC. This codes for CASSLTGGGEQYV.

This clonotype was seen more than once but under ten times. The chain recombines TRBV5-1 with TRBJ1-1, with D perhaps matching TRBD1 (5 bases). CDR3 size: 14 residues. CDR1 is SGHRS, CDR2 YFSETQ, per germline. Trimming left V 0 bases short and J 1 base short, with 7 bases between. The CDR3 nucleotides read TGCGCCAGCAGCTTGGCAGGGACGAACACTGAAGCTTTCTTT. Its protein product is CASSLAGTNTEAFF.

The chain has TRBV12-3 or TRBV12-4 and TRBJ1-1, with D tentatively TRBD1 (6 bases). This CDR3 has 14 amino acids. V was trimmed by 3 bases and J by 3 bases, leaving 11 bases between them. The DNA of the CDR3 is TGTGCCAGCAGTTTTGCAGGGGTGGACACTGAAGCTTTCTTT. It codes for CASSFAGVDTEAFF.

Ten or more counts support this clonotype. V gene TRBV20-1 combines with J gene TRBJ1-2; D possibly corresponds to TRBD1 (5 bases). Germline V lookup: CDR1 DFQATT, CDR2 SNEGSKA (reference sequence). Trimming removed 0 bases from V and 6 bases from J, with 11 bases in between. This CDR3 has 13 residues. CDR3 DNA: TGCAGTGCTAGAGATTCGGCAGGGAATGGCTACACCTTC. Its translation is CSARDSAGNGYTF.

V and J are TRBV7-2 and TRBJ1-3; possible D gene TRBD1, 6 bases. This CDR3 spans 14 amino acids. CDR1 and CDR2 (germline): SGHTA, FQGNSA. Deletions cut 1 base from V and 4 bases from J, with 8 bases between. The DNA for the CDR3 is TGTGCCAGCAGCTTAGTGGACAGCGGAAACACCATATATTTT. Translating it yields CASSLVDSGNTIYF.